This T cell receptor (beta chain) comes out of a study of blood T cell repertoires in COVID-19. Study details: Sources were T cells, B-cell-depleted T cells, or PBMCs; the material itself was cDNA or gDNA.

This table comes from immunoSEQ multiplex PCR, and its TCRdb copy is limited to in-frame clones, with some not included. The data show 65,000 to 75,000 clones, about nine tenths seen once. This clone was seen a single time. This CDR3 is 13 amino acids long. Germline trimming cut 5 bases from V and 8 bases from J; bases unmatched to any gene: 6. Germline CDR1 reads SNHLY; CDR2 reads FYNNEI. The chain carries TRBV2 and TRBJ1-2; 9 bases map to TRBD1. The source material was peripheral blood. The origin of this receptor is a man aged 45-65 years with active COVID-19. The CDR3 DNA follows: TGTGCCAGCAGTAGACAGGGGGAAGGCGGCTACACCTTC. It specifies CASSRQGEGGYTF.